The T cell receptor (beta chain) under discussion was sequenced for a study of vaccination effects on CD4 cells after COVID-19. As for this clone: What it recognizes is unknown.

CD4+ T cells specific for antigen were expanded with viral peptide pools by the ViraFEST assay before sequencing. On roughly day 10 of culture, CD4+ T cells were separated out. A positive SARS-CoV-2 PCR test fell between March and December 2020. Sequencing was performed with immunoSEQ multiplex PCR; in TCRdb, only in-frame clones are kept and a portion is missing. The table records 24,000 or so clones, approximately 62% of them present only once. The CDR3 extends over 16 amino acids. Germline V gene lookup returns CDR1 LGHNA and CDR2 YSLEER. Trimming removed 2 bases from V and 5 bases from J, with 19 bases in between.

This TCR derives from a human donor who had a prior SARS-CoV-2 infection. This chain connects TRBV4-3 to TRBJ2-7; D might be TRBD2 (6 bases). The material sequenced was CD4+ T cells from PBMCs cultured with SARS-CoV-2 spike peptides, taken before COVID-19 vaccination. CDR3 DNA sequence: TGCGCCAGCAGCCAAAGATGGTCGGGGGATACCCACGAGCAGTACTTC. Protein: CASSQRWSGDTHEQYF.